The entry below gives a single TCR beta chain sequence along with its context. Its antigen is currently unknown. The entry originates in a study of somatic mutations in cytotoxic T cells in rheumatoid arthritis. Study-wide context: The flow sorting of some V beta antibody-stained T-cell populations reached nearly 100% purity, and the sorted populations included V beta1+ cells sequenced for TCRB. Study results and caveats: Age-matched healthy controls and rheumatoid arthritis patients had CD8+ T-cell clonality that did not differ significantly. A largest CD8+ clone above 20% of CD8+ cells occurred in about an eighth of the roughly 65 patients.

Germline lookup yields CDR1 SNHLY and CDR2 FYNNEI. The CDR3 is 14 residues long. The V end was cut by 4 bases, the J end by 6 bases, with 12 bases between. Study processing details: Concordance between patient CD8+ clones exceeding 1% and published virus-specific TCRB sequences was infrequent. Measured with immunoSEQ multiplex PCR; TCRdb has only the in-frame clones, and not every one. The V and J calls and clone size come from that table; D and trimming were worked out from the DNA. The sample lists roughly 2,500 clones, around four fifths occurring once. J is TRBJ1-4 and V is TRBV2; weak D call: TRBD1 (6 bases). Material for sequencing was CD8+ T cells sorted from blood. The receptor comes from a woman aged 65 to 85 with rheumatoid arthritis. CDR3 bases: TGTGCCAGCAGTGTCTCAGGGGAACATGAAAAACTGTTTTTT. It encodes CASSVSGEHEKLFF.